The rows below give T cell receptor beta chains drawn from one sample of a study of blood T cells in healthy people across ages. TCRdb called the 5' RACE reads again in MiXCR, with one record for every CDR3 protein. The sample gives 380,000 or so distinct CDR3 sequences, approximately 47% of which show up once; under 65% is in the top ten. The specimen was blood. The receptors originated from a man aged 55 to 69 in good health. CDR3s include the opening cysteine and the closing phenylalanine or tryptophan. Fields, in order: CDR3 DNA, CDR3 protein, D gene, clone size, V gene, J gene. The D gene is left open where the match is weak. For some rows the clone size is stated as once, few or many, or as a class when expanded; others skip it.

cdr3_nt: TGTGCCAGCAGTTACTCGTTCGGGGAGACCCAGTACTTC; cdr3_aa: CASSYSFGETQYF; d_call: -; clone_size: few; v_call: TRBV6-8; j_call: TRBJ2-5
cdr3_nt: TGTGCCAGCAGTGAAAGGGGGCAGTCTAGCCGCGGCTACACCTTC; cdr3_aa: CASSERGQSSRGYTF; d_call: TRBD1; clone_size: -; v_call: TRBV25-1; j_call: TRBJ1-2
cdr3_nt: TGTGCCAGCAGTGAAGAGCGGGGGGACACAGATACGCAGTATTTT; cdr3_aa: CASSEERGDTDTQYF; d_call: TRBD2; clone_size: -; v_call: TRBV2; j_call: TRBJ2-3
cdr3_nt: TGCGCCAGCAAAGCGTGGACGGAGAACACCGGGGAGCTGTTTTTT; cdr3_aa: CASKAWTENTGELFF; d_call: -; clone_size: -; v_call: TRBV5-1; j_call: TRBJ2-2
cdr3_nt: TGTGCCAGCAGTCGGACGGTTATGAACACTGAAGCTTTCTTT; cdr3_aa: CASSRTVMNTEAFF; d_call: -; clone_size: -; v_call: TRBV12-3/TRBV12-4; j_call: TRBJ1-1
cdr3_nt: TGTGCCAGCAGCCAAAGTCCATCCGAGACCCAGTACTTC; cdr3_aa: CASSQSPSETQYF; d_call: -; clone_size: -; v_call: TRBV4-2; j_call: TRBJ2-5
cdr3_nt: TGTGCCAGCAGCTTCTTAGCGGGCCTCTTCAATGAGCAGTTCTTC; cdr3_aa: CASSFLAGLFNEQFF; d_call: TRBD2; clone_size: -; v_call: TRBV7-2; j_call: TRBJ2-1
cdr3_nt: TGTGCCAGCAGCTCCGGACTGTTTGGAAACACCATATATTTT; cdr3_aa: CASSSGLFGNTIYF; d_call: -; clone_size: -; v_call: TRBV11-2; j_call: TRBJ1-3
cdr3_nt: TGTGCCACCAGCAGAGATACGGAACAGCCCCAGCATTTT; cdr3_aa: CATSRDTEQPQHF; d_call: -; clone_size: -; v_call: TRBV15; j_call: TRBJ1-5
cdr3_nt: TGTGCCAGCAGTTACTCGAGGGTCTACAGGGATTACAATGAGCAGTTCTTC; cdr3_aa: CASSYSRVYRDYNEQFF; d_call: -; clone_size: -; v_call: TRBV21-1; j_call: TRBJ2-1
cdr3_nt: TGTGCCACCAGTGCCCCAGGGACAGGGGGCCACAATGAGCAGTTCTTC; cdr3_aa: CATSAPGTGGHNEQFF; d_call: TRBD1; clone_size: few; v_call: TRBV24-1; j_call: TRBJ2-1
cdr3_nt: TGTGCCAGCCGGAGGACAGAAGAAATTGAGCAGTTCTTC; cdr3_aa: CASRRTEEIEQFF; d_call: -; clone_size: -; v_call: TRBV28; j_call: TRBJ2-1
cdr3_nt: TGTGCCAGCAGTCCTATTGCGACCCTAGGGGCAGATACGCAGTATTTT; cdr3_aa: CASSPIATLGADTQYF; d_call: -; clone_size: few; v_call: TRBV27; j_call: TRBJ2-3
cdr3_nt: TGTGCCAGCAGTGGACTAGCGGGGGGGACAGATACGCAGTATTTT; cdr3_aa: CASSGLAGGTDTQYF; d_call: TRBD2; clone_size: few; v_call: TRBV9; j_call: TRBJ2-3
cdr3_nt: TGTGCCACCAGTGATTTCGCGACCACCCAAGAGACCCAGTACTTC; cdr3_aa: CATSDFATTQETQYF; d_call: -; clone_size: few; v_call: TRBV24-1; j_call: TRBJ2-5
cdr3_nt: TGTGCCAGCTCCCCTTTCTATAAGGTGACTAGCGGGTTGTCGTCAGATACGCAGTATTTT; cdr3_aa: CASSPFYKVTSGLSSDTQYF; d_call: TRBD2; clone_size: -; v_call: TRBV28; j_call: TRBJ2-3
cdr3_nt: TGCAGTGCTAACCTAGCGGGAGCGGGGACCCAGTACTTC; cdr3_aa: CSANLAGAGTQYF; d_call: TRBD2; clone_size: -; v_call: TRBV20-1; j_call: TRBJ2-5
cdr3_nt: TGCAGTGCTAGGGCGGGAGAGACCCAGTTCTTC; cdr3_aa: CSARAGETQFF; d_call: TRBD2; clone_size: -; v_call: TRBV20-1; j_call: TRBJ2-1
cdr3_nt: TGTGCCATCAGTGAGTCCAACAGGGCGTCGAGGGAGCAGTACTTC; cdr3_aa: CAISESNRASREQYF; d_call: -; clone_size: -; v_call: TRBV10-3; j_call: TRBJ2-5
cdr3_nt: TGTGCCAGCAGTTACTCGATTGGCAGGGTGGGCACTGAAGCTTTCTTT; cdr3_aa: CASSYSIGRVGTEAFF; d_call: -; clone_size: -; v_call: TRBV6-5; j_call: TRBJ1-1
cdr3_nt: TGCGCCAGCAGCCAAGATCTGCTCGCCTACAATGAGCAGTACTTC; cdr3_aa: CASSQDLLAYNEQYF; d_call: -; clone_size: -; v_call: TRBV4-3; j_call: TRBJ2-5
cdr3_nt: TGTGCCAGCAGTGCCGACAGGGTCTCCTACAATGAGCAGTTCTTC; cdr3_aa: CASSADRVSYNEQFF; d_call: TRBD1; clone_size: many; v_call: TRBV6-1; j_call: TRBJ2-1
cdr3_nt: TGTGCCAGCAGTGAAGAATTTGGGAATGGCTACACCTTC; cdr3_aa: CASSEEFGNGYTF; d_call: -; clone_size: few; v_call: TRBV2; j_call: TRBJ1-2
cdr3_nt: TGTGCTAGCAGCTTAGCGAGGACAGGGATCCCCTACGAGCAGTACTTC; cdr3_aa: CASSLARTGIPYEQYF; d_call: TRBD1; clone_size: few; v_call: TRBV7-7; j_call: TRBJ2-7
cdr3_nt: TGTGCCAGCAGCTGGACGGAGTCCTATGGCTACACCTTC; cdr3_aa: CASSWTESYGYTF; d_call: -; clone_size: -; v_call: TRBV6-2/TRBV6-3; j_call: TRBJ1-2
cdr3_nt: TGCAGCGTTGAAGGGGGGGGACTAGCGGGGCACAATGAGCAGTTCTTC; cdr3_aa: CSVEGGGLAGHNEQFF; d_call: TRBD2; clone_size: many; v_call: TRBV29-1; j_call: TRBJ2-1
cdr3_nt: TGCAGTGCTAGACCCACTACAGGGGGGGACACTGAAGCTTTCTTT; cdr3_aa: CSARPTTGGDTEAFF; d_call: TRBD1; clone_size: -; v_call: TRBV20-1; j_call: TRBJ1-1
cdr3_nt: TGCAGCGGGAGGACAGGGGGCAACACTGAAGCTTTCTTT; cdr3_aa: CSGRTGGNTEAFF; d_call: TRBD1; clone_size: once; v_call: TRBV29-1; j_call: TRBJ1-1
cdr3_nt: TGTGCCAGCAGCTTACTAGCGGCGGGGTACAATGAGCAGTTCTTC; cdr3_aa: CASSLLAAGYNEQFF; d_call: TRBD2; clone_size: -; v_call: TRBV7-2; j_call: TRBJ2-1
cdr3_nt: TGTGCCAGCAGTGAATACGGGCTCACGGGCGAGCAGTACTTC; cdr3_aa: CASSEYGLTGEQYF; d_call: -; clone_size: -; v_call: TRBV25-1; j_call: TRBJ2-7
cdr3_nt: TGTGCCAGCTCACCAACCAGGGCTGGGGCCAACGTCCTGACTTTC; cdr3_aa: CASSPTRAGANVLTF; d_call: -; clone_size: -; v_call: TRBV18; j_call: TRBJ2-6
cdr3_nt: TGTGCCAGCAGTTCTCCGACAGGGATTTATCAGCCCCAGCATTTT; cdr3_aa: CASSSPTGIYQPQHF; d_call: TRBD1; clone_size: few; v_call: TRBV28; j_call: TRBJ1-5
cdr3_nt: TGTGCCACCAGCAGACCAGGGACGATGGGCAATGAGCAGTTCTTC; cdr3_aa: CATSRPGTMGNEQFF; d_call: -; clone_size: -; v_call: TRBV15; j_call: TRBJ2-1
cdr3_nt: TGCGCCAGCAGCTTGGAAGGTTCTAACTATGGCTACACCTTC; cdr3_aa: CASSLEGSNYGYTF; d_call: -; clone_size: -; v_call: TRBV5-1; j_call: TRBJ1-2
cdr3_nt: TGTGCCACCAGTGACTCCGGGACAGGGGGGCCGGATGGCTACACCTTC; cdr3_aa: CATSDSGTGGPDGYTF; d_call: TRBD1; clone_size: -; v_call: TRBV24-1; j_call: TRBJ1-2
cdr3_nt: TGTGCCAGCAGCGCCGACAGGGCCGAGACCCAGTACTTC; cdr3_aa: CASSADRAETQYF; d_call: TRBD1; clone_size: -; v_call: TRBV11-1; j_call: TRBJ2-5
cdr3_nt: TGCAGCGCTAGCGGATCTAGCACAGATACGCAGTATTTT; cdr3_aa: CSASGSSTDTQYF; d_call: TRBD2; clone_size: many; v_call: TRBV29-1; j_call: TRBJ2-3
cdr3_nt: TGTGCCTGGAGTGGGGGGACAGGTCCTACGGGGGAGCAGTACTTC; cdr3_aa: CAWSGGTGPTGEQYF; d_call: TRBD1; clone_size: once; v_call: TRBV30; j_call: TRBJ2-7
cdr3_nt: TGTGCCAGTAAAACTAGCGGGGGCACAGATACACAGTATTTT; cdr3_aa: CASKTSGGTDTQYF; d_call: TRBD2; clone_size: few; v_call: TRBV6-5; j_call: TRBJ2-3
cdr3_nt: TGTGCCAGCAGTCGTACTAGTAGCGTAGGTGAGCAGTTCTTC; cdr3_aa: CASSRTSSVGEQFF; d_call: -; clone_size: once; v_call: TRBV6-5; j_call: TRBJ2-1
cdr3_nt: TGTGCCAGCAGCTTAAGACCTAGCGGGAGGGCGAATTACAATGAGCAGTTCTTC; cdr3_aa: CASSLRPSGRANYNEQFF; d_call: TRBD2; clone_size: -; v_call: TRBV7-3; j_call: TRBJ2-1
cdr3_nt: TGTGCCAGCCTCGGGACAGGGGTCACCGGGGAGCTGTTTTTT; cdr3_aa: CASLGTGVTGELFF; d_call: TRBD1; clone_size: -; v_call: TRBV7-6; j_call: TRBJ2-2
cdr3_nt: TGTGCGAACACTAGCGGGCAAGAGACCCAGTACTTC; cdr3_aa: CANTSGQETQYF; d_call: TRBD2; clone_size: -; v_call: TRBV12-3/TRBV12-4; j_call: TRBJ2-5
cdr3_nt: TGTGCCAGCAACCCAAGCGAGCGTCGGGGCACAGATACGCAGTATTTT; cdr3_aa: CASNPSERRGTDTQYF; d_call: -; clone_size: -; v_call: TRBV7-2; j_call: TRBJ2-3
cdr3_nt: TGTGCCAGCAGTGCACAGCTGGGTAATGAGCAGTTCTTC; cdr3_aa: CASSAQLGNEQFF; d_call: -; clone_size: -; v_call: TRBV2; j_call: TRBJ2-1
cdr3_nt: TGTGCCAGCAGTTTTTTTCGGGGTAGCACAGATACGCAGTATTTT; cdr3_aa: CASSFFRGSTDTQYF; d_call: -; clone_size: few; v_call: TRBV28; j_call: TRBJ2-3
cdr3_nt: TGTGCCAGCAGGAGGGGACAGGTCAGCTCTGGGGCCAACGTCCTGACTTTC; cdr3_aa: CASRRGQVSSGANVLTF; d_call: TRBD1; clone_size: many; v_call: TRBV6-5; j_call: TRBJ2-6
cdr3_nt: TGTGCCAGCAGCTTTGGACAGCACAATGAGCAGTTCTTC; cdr3_aa: CASSFGQHNEQFF; d_call: -; clone_size: few; v_call: TRBV7-9; j_call: TRBJ2-1
cdr3_nt: TGCGCCAGCAGCTCGACAGGGGGCCAGCAAGAGACCCAGTACTTC; cdr3_aa: CASSSTGGQQETQYF; d_call: TRBD1; clone_size: -; v_call: TRBV5-1; j_call: TRBJ2-5
cdr3_nt: TGTGCCAGCAGTGACCAAGACAGGGAGGAGACCCAGTACTTC; cdr3_aa: CASSDQDREETQYF; d_call: TRBD1; clone_size: -; v_call: TRBV6-1; j_call: TRBJ2-5
cdr3_nt: TGCAGTGCCCATGGAGGGGTTGGGTATGGCTACACCTTC; cdr3_aa: CSAHGGVGYGYTF; d_call: -; clone_size: -; v_call: TRBV20-1; j_call: TRBJ1-2
cdr3_nt: TGTGCCAGCAGTCCCATTACCGACAGGGCCAGGACCCAGTACTTC; cdr3_aa: CASSPITDRARTQYF; d_call: TRBD1; clone_size: many; v_call: TRBV28; j_call: TRBJ2-5